These 18 T cell receptor beta chains originate from one sample sequenced in a study of regulatory T cells in long-lasting Graves disease. The time point was: newly diagnosed GD, antithyroid drugs for less than 3 months. Isolated PBMC RNA provided the starting material for the TCR library. CDR3 regions were amplified by Arm-PCR using iRepertoire HTBI primers to build TCR beta libraries. TCRdb re-derived calls from the multiplex PCR reads in MiXCR, one entry per CDR3 protein. The profile covers just over 600,000 distinct CDR3 sequences, with roughly 15% appearing a single time and around a sixth taken by the ten largest. The same sample was also studied in work on T cells in Graves' hyperthyroidism and ophthalmopathy.

Sequences were derived from peripheral blood mononuclear cells (PBMCs), sampled at new diagnosis, from a patient treated with antithyroid drugs. These receptors were taken from a woman in her twenties or thirties with Graves disease.

At least ten counts were recorded for this clonotype. The J gene is TRBJ1-4, the V gene TRBV12-3 or TRBV12-4, with a tentative D call TRBD1 (5 bases). The CDR3 sequence is 12 residues long. The V and J ends lost 5 bases and 7 bases respectively, with 8 bases between them. Here the CDR3 reads CASSRDGEKLFF. CDR3 DNA: TGTGCCAGCAGTCGGGACGGTGAAAAACTGTTTTTT.

Here the CDR3 reads CASSQVTGANVLTF. DNA for the CDR3: TGTGCCAGCAGCCAAGTGACTGGGGCCAACGTCCTGACTTTC. The V call is TRBV3-1, the J call TRBJ2-6, with no clear D. The CDR3 sequence is 14 residues long. V was clipped by 1 base and J by 2 bases, with 3 bases between them. Germline V gives CDR1 LGHDT, CDR2 YNNKEL (reference sequence).

Only a few counts were recorded for this clonotype. At one boundary the junction diverges from the germline segment, which might be a read error. The rearrangement joins TRBV18 to TRBJ2-7; weak D call: TRBD1 (6 bases). CDR3 length: 12 amino acids. Looked up from germline, CDR1 is KGHSH and CDR2 is LQKENI. The CDR3 DNA follows: TGTGCCACCTCACCGTTTCCGGGACAACAGTACTTC. It specifies CATSPFPGQQYF.

This clonotype has a handful of counts. V gene TRBV29-1 combines with J gene TRBJ2-1; 8 bases line up with TRBD2. V lost 4 bases to trimming and J lost 4 bases; unmatched junction nucleotides: 6. Per germline, CDR1 SQVTM and CDR2 ANQGSEA. This CDR3 comprises 14 residues. The CDR3 loop is CSVVLAEIYNEQFF. The CDR3 bases are TGCAGCGTTGTACTAGCGGAAATATACAATGAGCAGTTCTTC.

This clonotype appeared many times. The V call is TRBV10-2, the J call TRBJ2-5, with no clear D. With 8 bases removed from V and 1 base from J, the gap between germline ends came to 11 bases. Germline CDR1 is WSHSY and CDR2 is SAAADI. The CDR3 is made up of 13 amino acids. In DNA, the CDR3 is TGCGCCAGCTGCCGTACTCTCCAAGAGACCCAGTACTTC. Translated, it gives CASCRTLQETQYF.

The chain has TRBV27 and TRBJ2-3; D might be TRBD1 (6 bases). V gave up 3 bases and J gave up 0 bases, with 13 bases separating them. The germline V gene encodes CDR1 MNHEY and CDR2 SMNVEV (reference sequence). CDR3 length: 16 residues. CDR3 bases: TGTGCCAGCAGTTTGGTGGGGACAACTAGCACAGATACGCAGTATTTT. Residues: CASSLVGTTSTDTQYF.

In this sample, this clonotype turned up many times. The chain recombines TRBV6-1 with TRBJ2-7; 9 bases align to TRBD1. V trimming: 7 bases; J trimming: 4 bases; junction bases outside the gene matches: 14. CDR3 length: 16 amino acids. Per the germline V gene, CDR1 is MNHNS and CDR2 is SASEGT. CDR3 sequence (DNA): TGTGCCAGCATGGAAGGGACAGGGCTCCTCTCTTACGAGCAGTACTTC. This gives the protein CASMEGTGLLSYEQYF.

This clonotype has just a few counts. This rearrangement joins TRBV20-1 to TRBJ2-3, with 7 bases that match TRBD2. The better agreement between TRBJ2-7 and the DNA end casts doubt on the J call. Germline V gene lookup returns CDR1 DFQATT and CDR2 SNEGSKA (reference sequence). The CDR3 loop spans 16 amino acids. The CDR3 loop reads CSAMDTLAGSQSEQYF. In DNA, the CDR3 is TGCAGTGCTATGGACACGTTAGCGGGTTCGCAGTCTGAGCAGTACTTC.

This chain joins TRBV7-3 and TRBJ1-1, with 10 bases lining up with TRBD1. The CDR3 length is 17 residues. Germline values: CDR1 SGHTA, CDR2 FQGTGA. V gave up 1 base and J gave up 3 bases; unmatched junction bases: 8. The CDR3 DNA sequence: TGTGCCAGCAGCTTAAGACAGGGGGCAGACCAGCACACTGAAGCTTTCTTT. Its translation: CASSLRQGADQHTEAFF. The full variable domain, its missing parts supplied by reference TRBV7-3 and TRBJ1-1, is GAGVSQTPSNKVTEKGKYVELRCDPISGHTALYWYRQSLGQGPEFLIYFQGTGAADDSGLPNDRFFAVRPEGSVSTLKIQRTERGDSAVYLCASSLRQGADQHTEAFFGQGTRLTVV.

The chain employs TRBV7-2 and TRBJ2-1; TRBD1 agrees at 11 bases. Germline V gives CDR1 SGHTA, CDR2 FQGNSA. The CDR3 runs to 18 residues. V gave up 0 bases and J gave up 4 bases; unmatched junction bases: 8. The CDR3 spells CASSLARAGQGGYNEQFF. As DNA, the CDR3 is TGTGCCAGCAGCTTAGCTCGGGCGGGACAGGGGGGATACAATGAGCAGTTCTTC.

On this clonotype itself: At one boundary the junction diverges from the germline segment, which might be a read error. V is TRBV5-1 and J is TRBJ1-4, with TRBD1 identical over 7 bases. The CDR3 contains 15 residues. Germline values: CDR1 SGHRS, CDR2 YFSETQ. Here the CDR3 DNA reads TGTGCCAGCAGCTTCTACAGGGGCATTAATGAAAAACTGTTTTTT. Protein sequence: CASSFYRGINEKLFF.

This clonotype was found many times. The chain couples TRBV28 to TRBJ2-5, with D possibly matching TRBD1 (6 bases). V lost 3 bases, J lost 5 bases, and 16 bases lay in between. Germline V gene lookup returns CDR1 MDHEN and CDR2 SYDVKM. This CDR3 region has 15 residues. This CDR3 is CASSFLGAGLETQYF. In nucleotides, the CDR3 is TGTGCCAGCAGTTTTCTGGGGGCAGGGTTGGAGACCCAGTACTTC.

This chain joins TRBV4-1 and TRBJ2-2; D remains unclear. Looked up from germline, CDR1 is MGHRA and CDR2 is YSYEKL. Between the trimmed V and J ends, which lost 0 bases and 7 bases, there was a span of 12 bases. The CDR3 is made up of 15 amino acids. The CDR3 spells CASSQDPGVGGELFF. The CDR3 coding sequence is TGCGCCAGCAGCCAAGATCCAGGTGTTGGCGGGGAGCTGTTTTTT.

At least ten counts were recorded for this clonotype. The chain recombines TRBV6-2 or TRBV6-3 with TRBJ1-1; TRBD1 might be the D (6 bases). Per the germline V gene, CDR1 is MNHEY and CDR2 is SVGEGT. The CDR3 covers 16 residues. The V end was cut by 6 bases, the J end by 5 bases, with 22 bases between. The CDR3, as DNA: TGTGCCAGCAGGCTTAAAGCACAGGGAGGAGGGACTGAAGCTTTCTTT. Its protein is CASRLKAQGGGTEAFF.

This clonotype showed up just once. The DNA for the CDR3 is TGCGCCAGCAGCCAAGATAACGACCGGTTTTTCTTT. Residues: CASSQDNDRFFF. This sequence joins TRBV4-1 and TRBJ1-1; D ambiguous. Germline V gene data show CDR1 as MGHRA and CDR2 as YSYEKL. The CDR3 is made up of 12 amino acids. Trimming cost V 0 bases and J 13 bases, with 12 bases left between them.

This chain links TRBV14 with TRBJ2-7; D not resolved. Trimming removed 2 bases at V and 2 bases at J, with 13 bases between. CDR1 is SGHDN and CDR2 is FVKESK in the germline V gene. This CDR3 spans 15 amino acids. CDR3 sequence reads: CASSQTSSRTYEQYF. CDR3 DNA: TGTGCCAGCAGCCAAACGTCGAGCAGGACCTACGAGCAGTACTTC.

This clonotype was observed many times. The J gene is TRBJ2-1, the V gene TRBV6-5, with D unclear. The germline V gene encodes CDR1 MNHEY and CDR2 SVGAGI. Trimming cost V 0 bases and J 8 bases, with 2 bases left between them. The CDR3 runs to 11 residues. The CDR3 loop reads CASSYSHEQFF. CDR3 DNA: TGTGCCAGCAGTTACTCCCATGAGCAGTTCTTC.

This clonotype has a count of ten or more. This chain uses TRBV29-1 with TRBJ2-2, with D hard to call. This CDR3 contains 12 residues. Germline CDR1 is SQVTM and CDR2 is ANQGSEA. Trimming cost V 6 bases and J 1 base, with 6 bases left between them. CDR3 bases: TGCAGCGTCGACATGAACACCGGGGAGCTGTTTTTT. Encoded protein: CSVDMNTGELFF.